This is a list of T cell receptor beta chains from one sample in a study of blood T cells in healthy people across ages. MiXCR, run by TCRdb on the 5' RACE reads, gives a single entry per CDR3 protein. The sample lists about 730,000 distinct CDR3 sequences; roughly 44% were seen once. Sequencing was done on a sample of blood. Receptors were obtained from a woman in her sixties in good health. CDR3s include the opening cysteine and the closing phenylalanine or tryptophan. The order of the fields is J gene, CDR3 length, V gene, CDR3 protein.

TRBJ2-5 | 15 | TRBV5-6 | CASSPRGGVQETQYF
TRBJ1-2 | 15 | TRBV7-2 | CASSSRTGEHYGYTF
TRBJ2-5 | 17 | TRBV4-2 | CVSSQRLDSGKGETQYF
TRBJ1-1 | 13 | TRBV3-1 | CASSQRGASGAFF
TRBJ2-7 | 15 | TRBV20-1 | CSASAPGLVSYEQYF
TRBJ2-5 | 15 | TRBV5-1 | CASSEGQGLKETQYF
TRBJ2-1 | 17 | TRBV7-8 | CASSSPKSSVGYNEQFF
TRBJ2-5 | 14 | TRBV5-1 | CASSLGGGFETQYF
TRBJ2-1 | 14 | TRBV12-3/TRBV12-4 | CASSLALGVGEQFF
TRBJ1-2 | 14 | TRBV5-6 | CASSLVQPNYGYTF
TRBJ2-6 | 19 | TRBV5-6 | CASSRGQAAFTSGANVLTF
TRBJ1-5 | 15 | TRBV6-2/TRBV6-3 | CASSYIGATHQPQHF
TRBJ1-5 | 17 | TRBV4-2 | CASSPSAGDYRNQPQHF
TRBJ2-2 | 18 | TRBV12-3/TRBV12-4 | CASSSGQGATHNTGELFF
TRBJ2-1 | 15 | TRBV12-3/TRBV12-4 | CASSFAGSSYNEQFF
TRBJ2-7 | 13 | TRBV6-5 | CASSYSSGAEQYF
TRBJ1-1 | 14 | TRBV12-5 | CASGLGARNTEAFF
TRBJ2-1 | 17 | TRBV4-3 | CASSQDTASGGHHEQFF
TRBJ1-1 | 14 | TRBV7-2 | CASSLRGLNTEAFF
TRBJ2-1 | 16 | TRBV5-1 | CASSLGQSIIYNEQFF
TRBJ2-3 | 15 | TRBV7-2 | CASSPRTSVIDTQYF
- | 15 | TRBV12-3/TRBV12-4 | CASTETTQPYNEQYF
TRBJ2-1 | 15 | TRBV20-1 | CSARPGTSGRSEQFF
- | 14 | TRBV28 | CASRSSGSGYEQYF
TRBJ2-1 | 15 | TRBV11-2 | CASSISGNERNEQFF
TRBJ1-6 | 15 | TRBV7-3 | CASSPGTGVGSPLHF
TRBJ1-1 | 13 | TRBV20-1 | CSASSIVNTEAFF
TRBJ1-5 | 15 | TRBV7-2 | CASSLSSRSNQPQHF
TRBJ2-7 | 13 | TRBV3-1 | CASSSGLLGAQYF
TRBJ2-4 | 18 | TRBV29-1 | CSVEHTGEGVLAKNIQYF
TRBJ2-1 | 15 | TRBV7-2 | CASSLGMGGHNEQLF
TRBJ2-1 | 16 | TRBV20-1 | CSARGTGRFSYNEQFF
TRBJ2-7 | 14 | TRBV20-1 | CSSKPVPASYEQYF
TRBJ2-5 | 16 | TRBV3-1 | CASSQALGRSGETQYF
TRBJ2-2 | 16 | TRBV7-9 | CASSPTRPENTGELFF
TRBJ1-1 | 13 | TRBV29-1 | CSVDPQGNPEAFF
TRBJ1-2 | 11 | TRBV25-1 | CASTLQGRYTF
TRBJ1-4 | 16 | TRBV3-1 | CASSQQPGPGGEKLFF
TRBJ2-3 | 15 | TRBV29-1 | CSVVGTPGGTDTQYF
TRBJ2-7 | 11 | TRBV11-2 | CASSFNHEQYF
TRBJ2-1 | 14 | TRBV3-1 | CASSRWDYYNEQFF
TRBJ1-2 | 14 | TRBV20-1 | CSADYSTGSYGYTF
TRBJ2-1 | 15 | TRBV10-3 | CAIGTSGGGHNEQFF
TRBJ2-6 | 20 | TRBV19 | CASSIRPSGSLRSGANVLTF
TRBJ2-3 | 13 | TRBV20-1 | CSAGVGSTDTQYF
TRBJ2-1 | 15 | TRBV7-9 | CASSPVFLSYNEQFF
TRBJ2-3 | 13 | TRBV7-7 | CAISDRDTDTQYF
TRBJ1-5 | 13 | TRBV20-1 | CSAHEQFRQPQHF
TRBJ2-3 | 14 | TRBV7-2 | CASSFREATDTQYF
TRBJ1-1 | 11 | TRBV5-5 | CASSPATEAFF
TRBJ2-1 | 15 | TRBV9 | CASSVASGSDVEQFF
TRBJ2-5 | 14 | TRBV6-1 | CASILTGVQETQYF
- | 12 | TRBV29-1 | CSVSSGRYEQYF